Below are 16 T cell receptor beta chains sequenced from a single sample in a study of identifying expanded T cells in peripheral blood. Only in-frame clones appear in the TCRdb table, and some are missing; sequencing was by immunoSEQ multiplex PCR. This table has about 100,000 clones, 75% to 90% appearing once. Sequencing used blood. The receptors shown here come from a person aged 18-70 years in good health.

V and J are TRBV19 and TRBJ1-5; no clear D gene. Germline lookup yields CDR1 LNHDA and CDR2 SQIVND (reference sequence). Deletions cut 3 bases from V and 2 bases from J, with 11 bases between. The CDR3 has 15 residues. The CDR3 here is CASSMWDGGNQPQHF. The CDR3 nucleotides read TGTGCCAGTAGTATGTGGGATGGAGGCAATCAGCCCCAGCATTTT. Full variable domain (remainder filled in from reference TRBV19 and TRBJ1-5): DGGITQSPKYLFRKEGQNVTLSCEQNLNHDAMYWYRQDPGQGLRLIYYSQIVNDFQKGDIAEGYSVSREKKESFPLTVTSAQKNPTAFYLCASSMWDGGNQPQHFGDGTRLSIL.

In this sample, this clone turned up once. The genes are TRBV4-1 and TRBJ2-5; TRBD1 matches 7 bases. V gave up 3 bases and J gave up 5 bases; unmatched junction bases: 9. This CDR3 has 15 amino acids. The germline gives CDR1 MGHRA, CDR2 YSYEKL. The DNA for the CDR3 is TGCGCCAGCAGCCAGATGGACAGGTTCTCGGAGACCCAGTACTTC. It codes for CASSQMDRFSETQYF.

This clone was detected once. The chain is built from TRBV15 and TRBJ1-5; D unresolved. Between the trimmed V and J ends, which lost 5 bases and 5 bases, there was a span of 13 bases. Germline-derived CDR1 and CDR2 are LNHNV and YYDKDF (reference sequence). The CDR3 runs 14 residues. CDR3 residues: CATSVDGLHQPQHF. The CDR3 DNA follows: TGTGCCACCAGCGTAGACGGGTTGCATCAGCCCCAGCATTTT.

The CDR3 DNA sequence: TGCGCCAGCAGCGAGGACAGGCCCACCGGGGAGCTGTTTTTT. Amino acids: CASSEDRPTGELFF. J is TRBJ2-2 and V is TRBV5-1; 7 nucleotides align to TRBD1. The trim removed 4 bases at V and 4 bases at J, leaving 4 bases unmatched. Per the germline V gene, CDR1 is SGHRS and CDR2 is YFSETQ. The CDR3 spans 14 residues.

This chain uses TRBV7-9 with TRBJ2-7; D gene ambiguous. CDR1 and CDR2 (germline): SEHNR, FQNEAQ (reference sequence). V lost 5 bases and J 5 bases, leaving 16 bases between the germline ends. The CDR3 spans 14 residues. The CDR3 region is CASSVQGWADEQYF. The CDR3 DNA is TGTGCCAGCAGCGTCCAAGGGTGGGCTGACGAGCAGTACTTC.

In the case of this clone: This sample also contains other DNA sequences that code for the same CDR3. The rearrangement links TRBV11-3 to TRBJ2-2; D not resolved. V shed 0 bases and J shed 4 bases, with 3 bases lying between them. Germline V gives CDR1 SGHNT, CDR2 YENEEA. This CDR3 contains 13 residues. The CDR3 DNA is TGTGCCAGCAGCTTAGAAAGCACCGGGGAGCTGTTTTTT. This translates into CASSLESTGELFF.

The rearrangement uses TRBV6-5 and TRBJ1-1, with D tentatively TRBD1 (5 bases). CDR1 is MNHEY and CDR2 is SVGAGI in the germline V gene. CDR3 length: 14 amino acids. V gave up 1 base and J gave up 1 base, with 7 bases separating them. This CDR3 reads CASSYLTENTEAFF. In DNA form, the CDR3 reads TGTGCCAGCAGTTACTTGACAGAGAACACTGAAGCTTTCTTT.

The rearrangement uses TRBV9 and TRBJ2-1, with 8 bases lining up with TRBD2. The CDR3 consists of 15 residues. V lost 0 bases, J lost 4 bases, and 3 bases stayed unmatched. The germline V gene encodes CDR1 SGDLS and CDR2 YYNGEE. The DNA of the CDR3 is TGTGCCAGCAGCGTAGGATTAGCGGGGTACAATGAGCAGTTCTTC. Protein product: CASSVGLAGYNEQFF.

This chain uses TRBV7-2 with TRBJ1-5, with TRBD1 as a possible D gene (5 bases). The CDR3 runs 15 residues. Germline CDR1 SGHTA, CDR2 FQGNSA. Between the trimmed V and J ends, which lost 5 bases and 0 bases, there was a span of 11 bases. The CDR3 bases are TGTGCCAGCAGCCAGGGCCCATATAGCAATCAGCCCCAGCATTTT. This gives the protein CASSQGPYSNQPQHF.

This CDR3 reads CASSLVGETQETQYF. The CDR3 coding sequence is TGCGCCAGCAGCTTGGTCGGGGAAACCCAAGAGACCCAGTACTTC. The rearrangement joins TRBV5-1 to TRBJ2-5; perhaps TRBD2 as D (5 bases). V was clipped by 0 bases and J by 1 base, with 10 bases between them. Germline V gene data show CDR1 as SGHRS and CDR2 as YFSETQ. The CDR3 consists of 15 residues.

This clone has just one count. V gene TRBV19 combines with J gene TRBJ1-2, with 12 bases matching TRBD1. The CDR3 consists of 15 residues. The germline V gene encodes CDR1 LNHDA and CDR2 SQIVND (reference sequence). J gave up 4 bases and V 7 bases, and 7 bases lay outside the gene matches. Here the CDR3 DNA reads TGTGCCAGTAACAACCGGGACAGGGGGCCCTATGGCTACACCTTC. Translated, it gives CASNNRDRGPYGYTF.

The V and J genes are TRBV6-6 and TRBJ1-1; D uncertain. Trimming removed 1 base at V and 2 bases at J, with 5 bases between. CDR1 MNHNY and CDR2 SVGAGI come from the germline V gene (reference sequence). This CDR3 is 13 amino acids long. The CDR3 is CASSYFGNTEAFF. CDR3 nucleotide sequence: TGTGCCAGCAGTTACTTTGGAAACACTGAAGCTTTCTTT.

V is TRBV2 and J is TRBJ2-5; D gene unclear. Germline CDR1 reads SNHLY; CDR2 reads FYNNEI. This CDR3 region has 13 residues. Trimming left V 5 bases short and J 1 base short, with 8 bases between. The CDR3 DNA reads TGTGCCAGCAGTCAGGACGTCCAAGAGACCCAGTACTTC. It specifies CASSQDVQETQYF.

V is TRBV27 and J is TRBJ2-7; TRBD1 aligns across 10 bases. The CDR3 runs 15 residues. V gave up 2 bases and J gave up 5 bases; unmatched junction bases: 6. Germline CDR1 and CDR2: MNHEY and SMNVEV (reference sequence). CDR3 protein: CASSLTGTGEDEQYF. CDR3 DNA: TGTGCCAGCAGTTTAACGGGGACAGGGGAGGACGAGCAGTACTTC.

This chain joins TRBV14 and TRBJ2-3; D remains ambiguous. In germline, CDR1 is SGHDN, CDR2 FVKESK. The CDR3 spans 13 residues. Trimming pared 1 base from V and 2 bases from J, leaving 4 bases between. The CDR3 DNA follows: TGTGCCAGCAGCCAAGTCTCCACAGATACGCAGTATTTT. This translates into CASSQVSTDTQYF.

This clone occurred once. The chain is built from TRBV27 and TRBJ1-2; 10 nucleotides line up with TRBD1. J gave up 6 bases and V 7 bases, and 17 bases lay outside the gene matches. The CDR3 has 17 residues. Germline V CDR1 and CDR2: MNHEY, SMNVEV (reference sequence). CDR3 DNA: TGTGCCAGCACAGGCCTACAGGGACAGGGGATTGTTCATGGCTACACCTTC. This sequence encodes CASTGLQGQGIVHGYTF.